This record concerns one T cell receptor (beta chain) sequence. This record belongs to a study of T cell changes during pregnancy in multiple sclerosis. Libraries were prepared by immunoSEQ multiplex PCR; TCRdb keeps only in-frame clonotypes and omits some of them. Here the sample spans 100,000 or so clones, over 80% being singletons. CDR1 is SGDLS, CDR2 YYNGEE, per germline. This CDR3 spans 17 amino acids. The V and J ends lost 2 bases and 4 bases, in that order; junction bases with no gene match: 11. The source is a female donor with multiple sclerosis, enrolled in a pregnancy study. This material consisted of peripheral blood, taken after pregnancy. V usage is TRBV9 and J usage is TRBJ2-3, with TRBD2 matching 9 bases. The CDR3: CASSVALTGLASDTQYF. The CDR3 DNA sequence: TGTGCCAGCAGCGTTGCGCTAACGGGACTAGCATCAGATACGCAGTATTTT.